This TCR beta chain was identified during a study of regulatory T cells in long-lasting Graves disease. Study-wide context: Treatment with antithyroid drugs for over 5 years, together with positive TSH receptor antibodies, meant persistent Graves' disease.

The V gene end was trimmed by 4 bases and the J gene end by 7 bases; junction bases not matched to a gene: 7. Germline V gene data show CDR1 as SNHLY and CDR2 as FYNNEI. The CDR3 runs 15 residues. For TCR beta, libraries came from iRepertoire HTBI primers and Arm-PCR of CDR3 regions. TCRdb used MiXCR to reprocess the multiplex PCR reads, holding one entry per CDR3 protein. The table includes some 450,000 distinct CDR3 sequences, around 20% detected once. Time point defined: persistent/refractory GD, antithyroid drugs over 5 years with positive TRAb. PBMC-derived RNA was used for the TCR library. Graves' disease diagnosis followed American Thyroid Association guidelines.

This rearrangement joins TRBV2 to TRBJ2-2; 9 nucleotides match TRBD2. This clonotype originated in a female donor with Graves disease. The sequencing used peripheral blood mononuclear cells (PBMCs), collected when the disease was refractory, from a patient treated with antithyroid drugs. This chain's CDR3 is CASSGASGKDGELFF. In DNA form, the CDR3 reads TGTGCCAGCAGTGGAGCTAGCGGGAAGGACGGGGAGCTGTTTTTT.